The T cell receptor (beta chain) described here comes from a study of blood T cell repertoires in COVID-19 (dated by TCRdb to the early 2020s). As for the study more broadly: Collaborator samples came from the United States, Italy and Spain and covered acute and convalescent phases of COVID-19. The material from the prospective study consisted of cDNA or gDNA derived from T cells, B-cell-depleted T cells, or PBMCs. Deeply sampled blood TCRbeta repertoires from subjects exposed to, actively infected with, or recovered from COVID-19 were included in the dataset. A freely available public database, intended as a resource for researchers studying the immune response to SARS-CoV-2, is where the repertoires were released. Samples were obtained from the ongoing ImmuneRACE study (first 160 participants) and from 1,000 to 1,500 subjects provided by 6 global collaborators. A de-identified subject ID, COVID-19 status, age in years and sex were almost always included in the sample metadata. Where available, HLA class I and class II types were taken from metadata supplied by the sample provider and were not determined by assay-based typing. Overall study outcomes, separate from this receptor: How much clinical and demographic metadata was included differed by source and by participant, and the metadata was provided uncurated.

V is cut back by 0 bases and J by 1 base, with 2 bases in the junction unmatched. The CDR3 measures 16 amino acids from cysteine to phenylalanine. Only the CDR3 part of the read is kept: 48 bases, read in frame from the first base. CDR1 and CDR2, per the germline V gene, are SGHAT and FQNNGV. Whole blood was collected in K2EDTA tubes by collaborating institutions according to the institutions' own protocols. Collaborator samples were shipped for TCRbeta analysis as frozen whole blood, isolated PBMCs, or DNA extracted from either sample type. The immunoSEQ Assay, a bias-controlled multiplex PCR, was used to amplify TCRbeta CDR3 regions from genomic DNA. As for the authors' bioinformatics: Nucleated cell counts per sample were estimated from amplification of reference gene primers within the assay. To quantify the absolute abundance of each unique TCRbeta CDR3 rearrangement, sequence reads were collapsed and filtered. Productive Simpson clonality was computed per sample as the square root of Simpson's diversity index over productive rearrangements. Not all clones reach the TCRdb copy of this immuneACCESS table, which keeps in-frame sequences only. Checked studies attribute under half of the gap to unresolved V genes and leave the rest unexplained. V and J calls and clone size are as listed in that table; D and trimming were resolved from the DNA. A total of around 320,000 clones appear in this sample, roughly nine tenths of them only once. Jointly, the top ten make up about 2% of the sample.

Of note for this clone: What antigen it recognizes has not been identified. The sample holds no much larger clone one base away, and base qualities are not on file.

The V and J genes are TRBV11-2 and TRBJ2-2; 7 junctional bases match TRBD1. This TCR derives from a man aged 18 to 29 with active or convalescent COVID-19. The material sequenced was peripheral blood. The nucleotides are TGTGCCAGCAGCTTAGATAGGGGGCAGAACACCGGGGAGCTGTTTTTT. Its translation reads: CASSLDRGQNTGELFF.